What follows describes a single T cell receptor (beta chain). The PCR used 60 Vbeta and 13 Jbeta primers. Sequencing used immunoSEQ multiplex PCR; TCRdb keeps in-frame clones, though not all of them. The sample table sets out just over 80,000 clones. Unmatched junction bases numbered 9, after V lost 6 bases and J lost 2 bases. Germline lookup yields CDR1 LNHDA and CDR2 SQIVND (reference sequence). This CDR3 contains 17 residues. The entry originates in a study of cytomegalovirus exposure and HLA in healthy donors. This chain links TRBV19 with TRBJ2-5, with 13 bases lining up with TRBD2. This clonotype originated in a woman aged 30 to 39 in good health and CMV-seronegative. Sequenced input: PBMCs. CDR3 in amino acids: CASSPGLAGRRQETQYF. CDR3 in DNA: TGTGCCAGTAGCCCGGGACTAGCGGGAAGGAGGCAAGAGACCCAGTACTTC.